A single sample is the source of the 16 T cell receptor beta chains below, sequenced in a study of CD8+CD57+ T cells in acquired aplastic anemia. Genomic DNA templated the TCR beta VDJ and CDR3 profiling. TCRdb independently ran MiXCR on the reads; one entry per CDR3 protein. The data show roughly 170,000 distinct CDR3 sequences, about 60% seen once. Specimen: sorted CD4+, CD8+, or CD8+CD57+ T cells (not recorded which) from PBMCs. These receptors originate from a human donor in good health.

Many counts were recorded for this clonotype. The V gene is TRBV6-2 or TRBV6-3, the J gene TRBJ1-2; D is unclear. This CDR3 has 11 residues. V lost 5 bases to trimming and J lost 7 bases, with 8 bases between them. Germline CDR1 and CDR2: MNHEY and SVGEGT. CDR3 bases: TGTGCCAGCAGTCTTAGTCGTGGCTACACCTTC. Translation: CASSLSRGYTF.

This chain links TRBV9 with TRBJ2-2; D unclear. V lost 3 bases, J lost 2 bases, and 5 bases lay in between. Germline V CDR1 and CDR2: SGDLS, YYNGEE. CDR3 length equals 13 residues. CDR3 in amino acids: CASSATNTGELFF. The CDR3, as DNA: TGTGCCAGCAGCGCCACAAACACCGGGGAGCTGTTTTTT.

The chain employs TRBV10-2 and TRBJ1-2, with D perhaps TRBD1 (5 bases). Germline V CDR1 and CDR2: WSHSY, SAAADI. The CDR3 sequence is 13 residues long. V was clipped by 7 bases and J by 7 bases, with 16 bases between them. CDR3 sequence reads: CASNGGTDSGYTF. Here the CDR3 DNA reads TGCGCCAGCAATGGGGGGACGGACTCTGGCTACACCTTC.

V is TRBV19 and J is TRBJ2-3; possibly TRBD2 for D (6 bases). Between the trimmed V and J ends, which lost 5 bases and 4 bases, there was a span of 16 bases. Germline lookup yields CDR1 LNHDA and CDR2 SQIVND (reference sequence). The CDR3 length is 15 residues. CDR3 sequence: CASSLGRGGPDTQYF. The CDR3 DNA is TGTGCCAGTAGTTTAGGGCGGGGTGGGCCAGATACGCAGTATTTT.

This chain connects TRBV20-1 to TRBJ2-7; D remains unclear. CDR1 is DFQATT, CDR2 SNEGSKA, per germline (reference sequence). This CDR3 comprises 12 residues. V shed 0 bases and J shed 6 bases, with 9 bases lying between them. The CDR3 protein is CSARDSGSEQYF. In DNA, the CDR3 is TGCAGTGCTAGAGATTCGGGTTCCGAGCAGTACTTC.

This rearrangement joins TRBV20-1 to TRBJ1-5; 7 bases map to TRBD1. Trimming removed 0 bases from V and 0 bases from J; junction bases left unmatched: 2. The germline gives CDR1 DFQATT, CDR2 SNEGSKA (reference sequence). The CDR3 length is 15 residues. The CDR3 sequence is CSARDWDSSNQPQHF. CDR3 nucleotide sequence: TGCAGTGCTAGAGACTGGGACAGTAGCAATCAGCCCCAGCATTTT.

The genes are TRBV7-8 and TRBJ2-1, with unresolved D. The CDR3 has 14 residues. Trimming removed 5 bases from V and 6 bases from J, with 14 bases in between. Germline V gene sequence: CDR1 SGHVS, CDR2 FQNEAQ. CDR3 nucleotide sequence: TGTGCCAGCAGCCCTGAGGACGTCTCCAATGAGCAGTTCTTC. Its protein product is CASSPEDVSNEQFF.

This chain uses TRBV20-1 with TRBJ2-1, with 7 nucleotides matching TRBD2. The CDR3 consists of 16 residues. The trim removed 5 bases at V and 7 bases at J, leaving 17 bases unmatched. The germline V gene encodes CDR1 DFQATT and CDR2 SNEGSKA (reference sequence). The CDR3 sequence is CSAERTRAPPGNEQFF. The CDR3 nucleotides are TGCAGTGCTGAGAGGACTAGAGCTCCCCCCGGAAATGAGCAGTTCTTC.

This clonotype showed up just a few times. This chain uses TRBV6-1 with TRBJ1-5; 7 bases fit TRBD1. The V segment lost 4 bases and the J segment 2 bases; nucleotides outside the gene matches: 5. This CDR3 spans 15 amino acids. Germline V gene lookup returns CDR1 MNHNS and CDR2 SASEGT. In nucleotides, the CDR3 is TGTGCCAGCAGTGCGCTTACAGGGGGCAATCAGCCCCAGCATTTT. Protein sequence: CASSALTGGNQPQHF.

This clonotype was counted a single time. CDR3 bases: TGTGCCAGCTTGGGGGGCCTTTACGAGCAGTACTTC. Amino acid sequence: CASLGGLYEQYF. The chain is built from TRBV7-9 and TRBJ2-7; D may match TRBD1 or TRBD2 (6 bases each). Germline V gives CDR1 SEHNR, CDR2 FQNEAQ (reference sequence). V lost 8 bases and J 4 bases, leaving 12 bases between the germline ends. CDR3 size: 12 residues.

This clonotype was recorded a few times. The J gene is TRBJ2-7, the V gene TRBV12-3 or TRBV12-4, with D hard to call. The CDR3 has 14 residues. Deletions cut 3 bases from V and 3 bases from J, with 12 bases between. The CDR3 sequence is CASSFSASGYEQYF. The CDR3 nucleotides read TGTGCCAGCAGTTTCAGTGCGTCGGGCTACGAGCAGTACTTC.

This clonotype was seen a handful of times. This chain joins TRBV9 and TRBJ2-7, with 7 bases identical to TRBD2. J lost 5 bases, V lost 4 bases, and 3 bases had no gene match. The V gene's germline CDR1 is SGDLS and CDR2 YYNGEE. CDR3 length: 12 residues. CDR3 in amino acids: CASSHRGDEQYF. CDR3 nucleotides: TGTGCCAGCAGCCACCGGGGGGACGAGCAGTACTTC.

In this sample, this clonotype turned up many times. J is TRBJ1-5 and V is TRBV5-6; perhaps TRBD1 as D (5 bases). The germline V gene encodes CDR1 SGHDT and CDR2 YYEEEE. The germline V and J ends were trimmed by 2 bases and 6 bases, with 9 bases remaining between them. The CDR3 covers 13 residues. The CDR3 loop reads CASSFQGSQPQHF. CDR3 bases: TGTGCCAGCAGCTTCCAGGGCAGTCAGCCCCAGCATTTT.

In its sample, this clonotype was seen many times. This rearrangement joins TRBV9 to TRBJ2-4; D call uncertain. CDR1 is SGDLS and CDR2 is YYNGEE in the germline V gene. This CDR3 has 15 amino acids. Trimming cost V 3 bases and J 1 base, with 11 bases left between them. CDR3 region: CASSAGSGAKNIQYF. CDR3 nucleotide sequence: TGTGCCAGCAGCGCCGGCAGTGGGGCCAAAAACATTCAGTACTTC.

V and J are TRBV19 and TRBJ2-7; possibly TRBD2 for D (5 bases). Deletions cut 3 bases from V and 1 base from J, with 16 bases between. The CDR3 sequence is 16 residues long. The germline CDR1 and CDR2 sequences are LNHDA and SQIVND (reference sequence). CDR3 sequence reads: CASSIGREGRSYEQYF. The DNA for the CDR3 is TGTGCCAGTAGTATTGGGAGAGAGGGTCGGTCCTACGAGCAGTACTTC. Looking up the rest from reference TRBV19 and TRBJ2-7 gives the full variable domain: DGGITQSPKYLFRKEGQNVTLSCEQNLNHDAMYWYRQDPGQGLRLIYYSQIVNDFQKGDIAEGYSVSREKKESFPLTVTSAQKNPTAFYLCASSIGREGRSYEQYFGPGTRLTVT.

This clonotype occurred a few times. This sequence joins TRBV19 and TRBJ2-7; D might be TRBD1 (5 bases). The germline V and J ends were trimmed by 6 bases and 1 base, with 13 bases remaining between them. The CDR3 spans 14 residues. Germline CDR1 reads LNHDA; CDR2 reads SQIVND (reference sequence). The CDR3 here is CASSLRQGSYEQYF. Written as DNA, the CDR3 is TGTGCCAGTAGCTTGCGGCAGGGATCCTACGAGCAGTACTTC.